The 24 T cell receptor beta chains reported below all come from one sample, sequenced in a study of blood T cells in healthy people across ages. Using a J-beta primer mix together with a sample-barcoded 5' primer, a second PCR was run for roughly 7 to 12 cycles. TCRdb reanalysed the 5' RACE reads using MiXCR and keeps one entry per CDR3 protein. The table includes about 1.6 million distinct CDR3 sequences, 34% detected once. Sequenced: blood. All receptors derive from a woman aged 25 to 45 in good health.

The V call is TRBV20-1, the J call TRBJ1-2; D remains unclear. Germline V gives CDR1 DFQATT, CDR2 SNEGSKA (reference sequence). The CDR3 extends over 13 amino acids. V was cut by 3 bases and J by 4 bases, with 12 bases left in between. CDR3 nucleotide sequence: TGCAGTGCTAGCACCGACCTATTCTATGGCTACACCTTC. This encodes CSASTDLFYGYTF.

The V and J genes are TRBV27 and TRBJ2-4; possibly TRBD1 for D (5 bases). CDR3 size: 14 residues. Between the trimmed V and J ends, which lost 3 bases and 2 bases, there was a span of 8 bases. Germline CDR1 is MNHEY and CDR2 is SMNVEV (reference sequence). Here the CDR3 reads CASSFDSTKNIQYF. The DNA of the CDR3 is TGTGCCAGCAGTTTCGACAGTACCAAAAACATTCAGTACTTC.

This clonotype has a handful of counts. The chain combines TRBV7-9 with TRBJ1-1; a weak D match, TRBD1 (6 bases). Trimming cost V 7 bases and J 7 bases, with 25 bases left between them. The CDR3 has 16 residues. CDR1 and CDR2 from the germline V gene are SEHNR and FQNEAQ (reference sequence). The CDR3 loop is CASTPDRSLKEVEAFF. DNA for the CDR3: TGTGCCAGCACTCCCGACAGGTCCCTCAAAGAGGTTGAAGCTTTCTTT.

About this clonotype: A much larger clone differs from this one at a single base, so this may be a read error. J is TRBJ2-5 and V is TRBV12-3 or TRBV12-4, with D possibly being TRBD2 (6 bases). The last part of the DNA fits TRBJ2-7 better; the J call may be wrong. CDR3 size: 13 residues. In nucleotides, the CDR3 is TGTGCCAGCAGGTTAGCGGTCGGCGACGAGCAGTACTTC. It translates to CASRLAVGDEQYF.

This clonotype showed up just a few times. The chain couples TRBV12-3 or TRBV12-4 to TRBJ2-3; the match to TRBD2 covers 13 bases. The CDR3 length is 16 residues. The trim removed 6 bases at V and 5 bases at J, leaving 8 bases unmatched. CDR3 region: CASSLRLAGGRDTQYF. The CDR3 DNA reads TGTGCCAGCAGCCTTAGACTAGCGGGGGGCCGAGATACGCAGTATTTT.

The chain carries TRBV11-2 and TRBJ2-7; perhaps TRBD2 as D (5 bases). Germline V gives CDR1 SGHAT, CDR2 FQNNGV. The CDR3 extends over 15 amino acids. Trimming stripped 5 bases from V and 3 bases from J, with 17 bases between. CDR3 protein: CASSPRARTGYEQYF. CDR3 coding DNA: TGTGCCAGCAGCCCGAGGGCTCGGACGGGCTACGAGCAGTACTTC.

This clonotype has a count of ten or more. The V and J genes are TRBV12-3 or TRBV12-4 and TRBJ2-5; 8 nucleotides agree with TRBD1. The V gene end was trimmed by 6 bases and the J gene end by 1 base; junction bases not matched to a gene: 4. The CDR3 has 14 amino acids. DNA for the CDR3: TGTGCCAGCAGGCCACAGGGGGGCCAAGAGACCCAGTACTTC. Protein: CASRPQGGQETQYF.

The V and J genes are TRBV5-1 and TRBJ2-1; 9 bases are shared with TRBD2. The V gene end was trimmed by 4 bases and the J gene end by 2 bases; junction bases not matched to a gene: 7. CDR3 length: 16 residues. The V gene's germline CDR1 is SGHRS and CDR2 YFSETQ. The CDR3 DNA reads TGCGCCAGCAGCAACGGACTAGCGCAAACCTACAATGAGCAGTTCTTC. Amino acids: CASSNGLAQTYNEQFF.

CDR3 loop: CASSRNRGRETQYF. The CDR3 DNA reads TGTGCCAGCAGTCGTAACAGGGGGCGAGAGACCCAGTACTTC. The chain carries TRBV9 and TRBJ2-5, with 9 positions matching TRBD1. V dropped 5 bases and J dropped 4; count of bases not matched to a gene: 6. CDR1 and CDR2 (germline): SGDLS, YYNGEE. The CDR3 consists of 14 residues.

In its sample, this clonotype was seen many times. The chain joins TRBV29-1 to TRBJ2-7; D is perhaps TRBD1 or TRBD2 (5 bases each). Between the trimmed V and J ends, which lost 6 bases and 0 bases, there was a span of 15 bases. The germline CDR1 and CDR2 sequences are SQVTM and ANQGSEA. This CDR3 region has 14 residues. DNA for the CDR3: TGCAGCGTAAGCACTTGGGACGCCTCCTACGAGCAGTACTTC. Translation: CSVSTWDASYEQYF.

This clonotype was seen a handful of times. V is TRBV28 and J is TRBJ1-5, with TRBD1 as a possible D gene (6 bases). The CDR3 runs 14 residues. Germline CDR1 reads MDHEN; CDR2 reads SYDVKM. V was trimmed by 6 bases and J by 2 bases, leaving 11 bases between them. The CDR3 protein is CASRSPGGNQPQHF. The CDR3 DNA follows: TGTGCCAGCAGGTCCCCAGGGGGCAATCAGCCCCAGCATTTT.

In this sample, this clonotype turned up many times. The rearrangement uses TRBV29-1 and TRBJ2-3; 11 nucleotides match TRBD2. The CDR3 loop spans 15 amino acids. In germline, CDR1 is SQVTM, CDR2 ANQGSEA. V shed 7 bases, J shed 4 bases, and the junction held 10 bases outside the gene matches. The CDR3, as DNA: TGCAGCGCCCGGATTCTAGCGGGAGGCGCAGATACGCAGTATTTT. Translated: CSARILAGGADTQYF.

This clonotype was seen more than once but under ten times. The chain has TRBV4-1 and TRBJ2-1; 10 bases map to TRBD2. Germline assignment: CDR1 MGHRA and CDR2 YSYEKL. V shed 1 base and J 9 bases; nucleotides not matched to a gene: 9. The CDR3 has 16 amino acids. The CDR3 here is CASSQVAASGRTEQFF. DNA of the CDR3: TGCGCCAGCAGCCAAGTAGCGGCTAGCGGGAGAACTGAGCAGTTCTTC.

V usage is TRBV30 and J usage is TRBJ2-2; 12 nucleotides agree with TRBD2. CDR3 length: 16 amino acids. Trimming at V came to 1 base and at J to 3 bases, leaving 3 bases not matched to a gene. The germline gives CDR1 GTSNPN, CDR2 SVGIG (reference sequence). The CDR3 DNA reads TGTGCCTGGAGTGGACTAGCGGGGGCCTACACCGGGGAGCTGTTTTTT. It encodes CAWSGLAGAYTGELFF.

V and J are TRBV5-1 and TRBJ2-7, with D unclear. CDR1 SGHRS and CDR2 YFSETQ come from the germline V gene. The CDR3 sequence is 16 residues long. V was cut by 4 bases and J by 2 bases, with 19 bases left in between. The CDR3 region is CASSPVGPTLAYEQYF. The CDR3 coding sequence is TGCGCCAGCAGCCCCGTGGGCCCAACCCTTGCCTACGAGCAGTACTTC.

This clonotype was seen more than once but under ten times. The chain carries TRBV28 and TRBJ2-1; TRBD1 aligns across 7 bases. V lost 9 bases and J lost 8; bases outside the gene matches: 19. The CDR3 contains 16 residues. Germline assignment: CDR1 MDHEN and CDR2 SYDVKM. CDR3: CASLPGQRTRDHEQFF. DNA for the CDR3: TGTGCCAGTTTGCCGGGACAGCGAACGCGCGACCATGAGCAGTTCTTC.

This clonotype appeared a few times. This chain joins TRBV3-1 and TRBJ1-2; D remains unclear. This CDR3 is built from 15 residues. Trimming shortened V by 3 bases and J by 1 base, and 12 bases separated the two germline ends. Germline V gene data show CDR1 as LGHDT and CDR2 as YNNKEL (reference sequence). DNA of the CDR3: TGTGCCAGCAGCCATCTTCTGGGGAGTAACTATGGCTACACCTTC. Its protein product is CASSHLLGSNYGYTF.

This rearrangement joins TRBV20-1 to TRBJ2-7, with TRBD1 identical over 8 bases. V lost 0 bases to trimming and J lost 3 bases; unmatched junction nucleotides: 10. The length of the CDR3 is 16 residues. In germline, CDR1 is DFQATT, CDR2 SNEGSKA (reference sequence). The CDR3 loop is CSARDWSGTGLYEQYF. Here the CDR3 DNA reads TGCAGTGCTAGAGACTGGTCCGGGACAGGACTCTACGAGCAGTACTTC.

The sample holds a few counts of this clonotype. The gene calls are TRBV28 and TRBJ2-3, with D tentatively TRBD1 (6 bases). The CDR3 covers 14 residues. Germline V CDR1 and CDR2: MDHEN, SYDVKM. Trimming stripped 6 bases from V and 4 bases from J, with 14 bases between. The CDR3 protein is CASRDSRGADTQYF. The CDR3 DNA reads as TGTGCCAGCAGGGACAGCAGGGGTGCAGATACGCAGTATTTT.

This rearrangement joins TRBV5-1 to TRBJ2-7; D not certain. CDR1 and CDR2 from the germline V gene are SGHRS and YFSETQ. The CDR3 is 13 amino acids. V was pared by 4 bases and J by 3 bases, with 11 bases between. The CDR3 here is CASSHLGNYEQYF. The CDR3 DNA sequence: TGCGCCAGCAGCCACCTAGGCAACTACGAGCAGTACTTC.

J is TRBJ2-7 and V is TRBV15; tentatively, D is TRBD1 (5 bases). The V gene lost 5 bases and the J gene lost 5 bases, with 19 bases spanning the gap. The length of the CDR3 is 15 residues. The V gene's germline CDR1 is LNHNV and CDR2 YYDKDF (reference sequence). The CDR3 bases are TGTGCCACCAGCCTCTACTCGTCGGGCAGGGACGAGCAGTACTTC. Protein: CATSLYSSGRDEQYF. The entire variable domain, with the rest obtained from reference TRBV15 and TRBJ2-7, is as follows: DAMVIQNPRYQVTQFGKPVTLSCSQTLNHNVMYWYQQKSSQAPKLLFHYYDKDFNNEADTPDNFQSRRPNTSFCFLDIRSPGLGDTAMYLCATSLYSSGRDEQYFGPGTRLTVT.

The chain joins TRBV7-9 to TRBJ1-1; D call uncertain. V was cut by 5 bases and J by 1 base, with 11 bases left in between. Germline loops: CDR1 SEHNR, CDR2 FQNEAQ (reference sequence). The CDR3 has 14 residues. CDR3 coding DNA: TGTGCCAGCAGCCCTGGCTGGGAGAACACTGAAGCTTTCTTT. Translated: CASSPGWENTEAFF.

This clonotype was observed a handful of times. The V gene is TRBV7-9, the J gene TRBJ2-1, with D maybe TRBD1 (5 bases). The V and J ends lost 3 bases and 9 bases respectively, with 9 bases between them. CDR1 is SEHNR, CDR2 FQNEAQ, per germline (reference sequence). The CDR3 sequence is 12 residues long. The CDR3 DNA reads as TGTGCCAGCAGCTTGACAGTAAGTGAGCAGTTCTTC. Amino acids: CASSLTVSEQFF. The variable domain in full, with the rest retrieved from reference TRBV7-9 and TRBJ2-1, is DTGVSQNPRHKITKRGQNVTFRCDPISEHNRLYWYRQTLGQGPEFLTYFQNEAQLEKSRLLSDRFSAERPKGSFSTLEIQRTEQGDSAMYLCASSLTVSEQFFGPGTRLTVL.

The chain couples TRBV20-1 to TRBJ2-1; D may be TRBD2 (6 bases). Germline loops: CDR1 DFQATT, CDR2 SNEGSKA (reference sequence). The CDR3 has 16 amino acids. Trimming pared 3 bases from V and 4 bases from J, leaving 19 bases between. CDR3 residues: CSASSLSSGLYNEQFF. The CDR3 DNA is TGCAGTGCTAGTTCGTTGAGTAGCGGACTATACAATGAGCAGTTCTTC.